Listed here are 31 T cell receptor beta chains from one sample, sequenced in a study of Ad26.COV2.S vaccination and SARS-CoV-2 variants. Indicated treatment: over 15 received Ad26.COV2.S at low or high dose, single or two shots; 5 received placebo; per-sample allocation not given. Material that was analyzed had been drawn on day 63 after the first vaccine or placebo injection. The method was immunoSEQ multiplex PCR; TCRdb's version includes in-frame clones alone and lacks a portion of them. The sample holds about 350,000 clones, about 87% seen once. Sequenced material: peripheral blood, taken in a trial of Ad26.COV2.S vaccine versus placebo. The origin of the receptors is a person between 18 and 65 years old who received the Ad26.COV2.S COVID-19 vaccine or a placebo.

This clone was seen only once. This chain links TRBV27 with TRBJ2-7; D gene ambiguous. The CDR3 contains 12 residues. Germline V lookup: CDR1 MNHEY, CDR2 SMNVEV (reference sequence). V gave up 3 bases and J gave up 0 bases, with 3 bases separating them. CDR3 nucleotides: TGTGCCAGCAGTTTGAACTCCTACGAGCAGTACTTC. This gives the protein CASSLNSYEQYF.

This sequence joins TRBV7-2 and TRBJ2-7; D might be TRBD1 (5 bases). V shed 4 bases and J shed 5 bases, with 12 bases lying between them. The CDR3 is 13 residues long. Germline V lookup: CDR1 SGHTA, CDR2 FQGNSA. CDR3 nucleotide sequence: TGTGCCAGCAGCTACTCGACAGTACACGAGCAGTACTTC. Protein sequence: CASSYSTVHEQYF.

The gene calls are TRBV3-1 (or the pseudogene TRBV3-2) and TRBJ2-1; D gene ambiguous. V shed 3 bases and J shed 9 bases, with 9 bases lying between them. Germline CDR1 and CDR2: LGHDT and YNNKEL (reference sequence). The CDR3 is 12 amino acids. CDR3 loop: CASSQALGEQFF. The CDR3 coding sequence is TGTGCCAGCAGCCAGGCCCTAGGTGAGCAGTTCTTC.

For the CDR3, the DNA is TGTGCCAGCAGTTCCCCGACAGGGCCCTTCAATTCACCCCTCCACTTT. It codes for CASSSPTGPFNSPLHF. The rearrangement links TRBV6-5 to TRBJ1-6, with TRBD1 matching 7 bases. Germline V gene sequence: CDR1 MNHEY, CDR2 SVGAGI. Germline trimming cut 4 bases from V and 7 bases from J; bases unmatched to any gene: 10. CDR3 size: 16 residues.

The chain recombines TRBV6-5 with TRBJ1-2; D gene ambiguous. The germline CDR1 and CDR2 sequences are MNHEY and SVGAGI. V was cut by 0 bases and J by 4 bases, with 12 bases left in between. This CDR3 has 15 residues. The chain's CDR3 is CASSYSVRGVYGYTF. The CDR3 DNA reads as TGTGCCAGCAGTTACTCTGTCCGGGGAGTCTATGGCTACACCTTC.

The rearrangement uses TRBV11-3 and TRBJ2-1, with D maybe TRBD2 (6 bases). Per germline, CDR1 SGHNT and CDR2 YENEEA. V was shortened by 3 bases and J by 8 bases, with 11 bases between the two germline ends. CDR3 length equals 13 residues. Here the CDR3 reads CASSFRDFHEQFF. The DNA of the CDR3 is TGTGCCAGCAGCTTCCGGGACTTCCATGAGCAGTTCTTC.

This chain uses TRBV15 with TRBJ2-2; the D is unclear. Germline V gene lookup returns CDR1 LNHNV and CDR2 YYDKDF (reference sequence). Deletions cut 1 base from V and 6 bases from J, with 6 bases between. The CDR3 contains 13 residues. CDR3 region: CATSRGRPGELFF. The CDR3 DNA reads TGTGCCACCAGCAGAGGACGTCCCGGGGAGCTGTTTTTT.

This clone came up a few times. This sample includes further DNA sequences coding for the same CDR3. V is TRBV6-4 and J is TRBJ2-1; TRBD1 matches at 7 bases. CDR3 length: 14 residues. CDR1 and CDR2 from the germline V gene are MRHNA and SNTAGT. V shed 6 bases, J shed 3 bases, and the junction held 5 bases outside the gene matches. For the CDR3, the DNA is TGTGCCAGCAGCCCCGGACAGGACTACAATGAGCAGTTCTTC. Encoded protein: CASSPGQDYNEQFF.

The chain is built from TRBV28 and TRBJ1-1; tentative D call: TRBD1 (5 bases). The CDR3 spans 14 residues. V was cut by 2 bases and J by 4 bases, with 11 bases left in between. The germline V gene has CDR1 MDHEN and CDR2 SYDVKM. The DNA for the CDR3 is TGTGCCAGCAGTTTAATTCTCGGGGCCACTGAAGCTTTCTTT. The encoded protein is CASSLILGATEAFF.

The chain is built from TRBV9 and TRBJ2-5; either TRBD1 or TRBD2 may supply D (5 bases each). V shed 2 bases and J shed 7 bases, with 18 bases lying between them. CDR3 length: 15 amino acids. Germline CDR1 and CDR2: SGDLS and YYNGEE. This chain's CDR3 is CASSVAAQNGGTQYF. CDR3 bases: TGTGCCAGCAGCGTTGCGGCCCAAAATGGGGGGACCCAGTACTTC. Together with reference TRBV9 and TRBJ2-5, the CDR3 gives the full variable domain: DSGVTQTPKHLITATGQRVTLRCSPRSGDLSVYWYQQSLDQGLQFLIQYYNGEERAKGNILERFSAQQFPDLHSELNLSSLELGDSALYFCASSVAAQNGGTQYFGPGTRLLVL.

This chain connects TRBV7-8 to TRBJ1-5; no firm D call. CDR3 size: 13 residues. Germline lookup yields CDR1 SGHVS and CDR2 FQNEAQ. Trimming cost V 6 bases and J 3 bases, with 9 bases left between them. The DNA of the CDR3 is TGTGCCAGCAGGAGGGTGGACAATCAGCCCCAGCATTTT. It specifies CASRRVDNQPQHF.

This clone was seen once. The V gene is TRBV5-6, the J gene TRBJ1-5; TRBD1 matches at 8 bases. J gave up 2 bases and V 4 bases, and 5 bases lay outside the gene matches. Germline CDR1 reads SGHDT; CDR2 reads YYEEEE. The CDR3 totals 15 residues. The CDR3 DNA sequence: TGTGCCAGCAGCACAGGACAGGGCGGCAATCAGCCCCAGCATTTT. It is translated as CASSTGQGGNQPQHF.

V is TRBV7-2 and J is TRBJ2-3, with 11 nucleotides matching TRBD2. CDR3 length equals 16 residues. The V gene end was trimmed by 3 bases and the J gene end by 6 bases; junction bases not matched to a gene: 8. From germline, CDR1 is SGHTA and CDR2 FQGNSA. The chain's CDR3 is CASSFSLAGGPDTQYF. CDR3 in DNA: TGTGCCAGCAGCTTTAGTCTAGCGGGGGGACCCGATACGCAGTATTTT.

This chain joins TRBV7-9 and TRBJ2-2; no definite D call. The CDR3 totals 14 residues. The ends were cut back, 5 bases at V and 2 bases at J, with 9 bases in the middle. Per the germline V gene, CDR1 is SEHNR and CDR2 is FQNEAQ (reference sequence). The CDR3 nucleotides read TGTGCCAGCAGCACCCAATTAAACACCGGGGAGCTGTTTTTT. Its protein product is CASSTQLNTGELFF.

The chain has TRBV5-1 and TRBJ1-1; D not certain. This CDR3 is 12 amino acids long. Deletions cut 0 bases from V and 4 bases from J, with 4 bases between. The germline V gene encodes CDR1 SGHRS and CDR2 YFSETQ. The CDR3 DNA is TGCGCCAGCAGCTTGGTAAGCACTGAAGCTTTCTTT. As protein: CASSLVSTEAFF.

The chain couples TRBV7-9 to TRBJ2-5; 7 bases agree with TRBD1. Germline V gene sequence: CDR1 SEHNR, CDR2 FQNEAQ (reference sequence). The junction had 7 bases not matched to a gene; V was cut back by 6 bases and J by 3 bases. The CDR3 extends over 14 amino acids. The CDR3 DNA sequence: TGTGCCAGCAGGTCCGGGACAGAGGAAGAGACCCAGTACTTC. It is translated as CASRSGTEEETQYF.

As for this clone: The junction departs from germline at one end; a sequencing error may be responsible. V and J are TRBV11-1 and TRBJ2-7; D may be TRBD2 (6 bases). Germline loops: CDR1 SGHAT, CDR2 FQDESV (reference sequence). The CDR3 covers 14 residues. The CDR3 spells CASSLATGTYEQYF. Written as DNA, the CDR3 is TGTGCCAGCAGCCTAGCGACCGGTACCTACGAGCAGTACTTC.

The rearrangement uses TRBV6-5 and TRBJ1-1; weak D call: TRBD1 (6 bases). Germline V lookup: CDR1 MNHEY, CDR2 SVGAGI. V was pared by 8 bases and J by 3 bases, with 10 bases between. The CDR3 has 12 amino acids. The CDR3 DNA follows: TGTGCCAGCGGACAGATCTACACTGAAGCTTTCTTT. This codes for CASGQIYTEAFF.

The V and J genes are TRBV6-5 and TRBJ2-1; no clear D. CDR1 and CDR2 from the germline V gene are MNHEY and SVGAGI. Trimming stripped 5 bases from V and 0 bases from J, with 11 bases between. This CDR3 has 15 residues. The CDR3 DNA is TGTGCCAGCAGTAGGATCGTTCTCTCCTACAATGAGCAGTTCTTC. Its protein product is CASSRIVLSYNEQFF.

This chain uses TRBV5-4 with TRBJ2-7; 7 nucleotides agree with TRBD1. J lost 3 bases, V lost 3 bases, and 9 bases had no gene match. This CDR3 has 15 amino acids. Germline V gene data show CDR1 as SGHNT and CDR2 as YYREEE (reference sequence). The CDR3 DNA is TGTGCCAGCAGCTCGGGACAGTCCCCCCTCTACGAGCAGTACTTC. Translating it yields CASSSGQSPLYEQYF.

The J gene is TRBJ1-1, the V gene TRBV12-3 or TRBV12-4, with D uncertain. The CDR3 is 13 amino acids. Deletions cut 6 bases from V and 4 bases from J, with 12 bases between. CDR3 protein: CASSLSGVTEAFF. The CDR3 nucleotides are TGTGCCAGCAGCCTATCAGGTGTCACTGAAGCTTTCTTT.

The chain links TRBV28 to TRBJ1-6; 9 bases line up with TRBD1. This CDR3 contains 15 residues. The V gene end was trimmed by 3 bases and the J gene end by 9 bases; junction bases not matched to a gene: 6. Germline values: CDR1 MDHEN, CDR2 SYDVKM. DNA for the CDR3: TGTGCCAGCAGTTTTGGGGCACAGGGGGCTTCACCCCTCCACTTT. It yields the protein CASSFGAQGASPLHF.

This clone appeared a single time. The V and J genes are TRBV11-2 and TRBJ2-7; tentative D call: TRBD1 (6 bases). Germline V lookup: CDR1 SGHAT, CDR2 FQNNGV. The CDR3 spans 15 residues. Between the trimmed V and J ends, which lost 2 bases and 3 bases, there was a span of 14 bases. The CDR3 loop is CASSLFGGEDYEQYF. The CDR3 bases are TGTGCCAGCAGCTTATTTGGGGGCGAGGACTACGAGCAGTACTTC.

The chain recombines TRBV5-4 with TRBJ2-6; maybe TRBD2 (5 bases). Germline CDR1 and CDR2: SGHNT and YYREEE (reference sequence). The CDR3 runs to 13 residues. V shed 4 bases and J shed 4 bases, with 6 bases lying between them. The CDR3 reads CASSRGGANVLTF. CDR3 nucleotides: TGTGCCAGCAGCCGAGGGGGGGCCAACGTCCTGACTTTC.

The rearrangement links TRBV7-9 to TRBJ1-2; 7 bases map to TRBD1. The J segment lost 6 bases and the V segment lost 5 bases, leaving 6 bases of the junction unmatched. Germline assignment: CDR1 SEHNR and CDR2 FQNEAQ (reference sequence). There are 13 residues in the CDR3. This CDR3 reads CASSARGSNGYTF. The CDR3 DNA reads TGTGCCAGCAGCGCCAGGGGGTCGAATGGCTACACCTTC.

V gene TRBV27 combines with J gene TRBJ1-5; D gene unclear. The V end lost 4 bases, the J end lost 11 bases, and 15 bases lay between the germline ends. The CDR3 loop spans 13 amino acids. Germline V gene lookup returns CDR1 MNHEY and CDR2 SMNVEV (reference sequence). The CDR3 region has the DNA TGTGCCAGCAGTTACAGTGGATATGGGACCCAGCATTTT. Amino acids: CASSYSGYGTQHF.

The chain is built from TRBV15 and TRBJ2-5, with 10 bases lining up with TRBD2. This CDR3 has 18 amino acids. V lost 4 bases to trimming and J lost 5 bases; unmatched junction nucleotides: 16. The germline V gene encodes CDR1 LNHNV and CDR2 YYDKDF (reference sequence). For the CDR3, the DNA is TGTGCCACCAGCACTACCAAAAGGGAGCGGGGGGGCTGGGAGACCCAGTACTTC. It is translated as CATSTTKRERGGWETQYF.

V and J are TRBV28 and TRBJ2-1, with TRBD2 identical over 12 bases. The ends lost 5 bases at V and 9 bases at J; junction bases unmatched: 14. Germline CDR1 is MDHEN and CDR2 is SYDVKM. The CDR3 loop spans 17 amino acids. CDR3 bases: TGTGCCAGCAGTATCCCCCGGACTAGCGGGACACTTAGTGAGCAGTTCTTC. Translating gives CASSIPRTSGTLSEQFF.

The CDR3 region is CASSEWRDAGEKLFF. DNA of the CDR3: TGTGCCAGCAGTGAATGGCGGGATGCGGGTGAAAAACTGTTTTTT. The V and J genes are TRBV25-1 and TRBJ1-4; D ambiguous. Trimming took off 1 base at V and 7 bases at J, with 13 bases between the two ends. The CDR3 length is 15 residues. Germline CDR1 is MGHDK and CDR2 is SYGVNS.

The chain recombines TRBV15 with TRBJ2-4, with D perhaps TRBD2 (6 bases). V gave up 1 base and J gave up 6 bases, with 19 bases separating them. The CDR3 has 17 residues. CDR1 and CDR2 (germline): LNHNV, YYDKDF (reference sequence). CDR3: CATSRGRSGLGGNIQYF. CDR3 in DNA: TGTGCCACCAGCAGAGGCCGTTCGGGGCTGGGAGGAAACATTCAGTACTTC.

The chain is built from TRBV4-1 and TRBJ2-6, with D hard to call. Germline V gene data show CDR1 as MGHRA and CDR2 as YSYEKL. Trimming left V 0 bases short and J 0 bases short, with 12 bases between. This CDR3 has 18 amino acids. CDR3: CASSQDKGGLSGANVLTF. The CDR3 DNA follows: TGCGCCAGCAGCCAAGATAAGGGTGGTCTCTCTGGGGCCAACGTCCTGACTTTC.